Included here is one TCR beta chain sequence, with context. The antigen it binds to is not known. The sample holds no much larger clone one base away, and base qualities are not on file. Healthy HIV-negative adults with no recently reported acute infections or vaccinations were included as donors. All donors were Caucasian adults living in Nashville, Tennessee, USA. CD4+ T cells were enriched by magnetic negative selection; naive cells were then positively selected on CD45RA, and the negative fraction formed the memory subset. Blood was collected by leukapheresis, and PBMCs were isolated by Ficoll-Histopaque density gradient centrifugation and then cryopreserved in liquid nitrogen vapor phase. Analytical flow cytometry was used to check the purity and quantity of each magnetically sorted T cell population. From each sorted fraction, genomic DNA was isolated and quantified by UV absorbance on a Nanodrop 2000c.

The entry originates in a study of shared clonotypes between healthy human individuals (TCRdb year 2020). Context from the whole study: A couple of women and a few men aged 18 to 49 years were included in the cohort. For each donor, three plates each were used for CD4 naive and CD4 memory, two plates were used for CD8 naive, and one plate was used for CD8 memory. To estimate repertoire size and how much clonotype sharing occurs between individuals, the study deeply sequenced the blood TCR repertoires of five healthy adults. Different laboratories and diverse techniques were used to prepare libraries and sequence TCR repertoires, to increase sequencing depth and limit assay-specific biases. Between about 0.8 and 8.9 billion PBMCs per donor were obtained by leukapheresis.

The full study reports these points: Larger estimated clonotype richness was generally found for naive subsets than for memory subsets. Pairwise subsampling indicated that sequencing depth was expected to affect the degree of clonotype sharing among donors. Because the study included a small number of donors, the genetic and exposure-history diversity represented was limited. Clonotypes shared by all four sorted-subset donors showed higher generation probabilities than non-shared clonotypes. Incomplete sequencing was indicated by rarefaction of sorted-subset datasets, despite the large sequencing depth. Sampling was restricted to blood, and TCR repertoires in tissue are likely to differ from TCR repertoires in blood. Across a few donors, 5% to 6% of naive CD4, roughly 3.4% of naive CD8, roughly 2.2% of memory CD4, and 0.4% of memory CD8 clonotypes were shared.

The germline V gene sets CDR1 to SGHRS and CDR2 to YFSETQ. V and J are truncated by 4 bases and 4 bases respectively, leaving an intervening sequence of 14 bases. The CDR3, cysteine through phenylalanine, is 15 amino acids long. Only the CDR3 DNA stays, 45 bases, in frame from base 1. TCR CDR3 regions were amplified from genomic DNA by multiplex PCR using the deep immunoSEQ assay. For each cell subset, the extracted genomic DNA was distributed evenly across all wells of several immunoSEQ 96-well plates, and each plate served as one replicate. Each replicate PCR for sorted subsets received 150 to 250 ng genomic DNA, equal to about 30,000 T cell genomes. Purified libraries were measured with a Qubit 3.0 fluorometer, size-checked on a Bioanalyzer 2100, and measured again with the KAPA Library Quantification kit. Every immunoSEQ 96-well plate was sequenced on a dedicated single-read 150-cycle Illumina NextSeq 550 flow cell. The authors' pipeline ran thus. The immunoSEQ output contained only junctional sequences without quality scores, so filtering could not match that applied to full-length reads. To assign V/J genes and CDR3, sequences were annotated using PyIR, a Python wrapper for IgBLAST v1.9, with IMGT germline references. Reads were filtered out if the reads had weak V/J assignments (E-value above 1e-6), no CDR3, stop codons, out-of-frame junctions, or ambiguous translated residues. V3J clonotypes were defined as sequences sharing an identical inferred V gene, J gene, and CDR3 amino acid sequence. Percentage overlap between repertoires was computed as shared unique clonotypes divided by the size of the smaller repertoire. Repertoire richness was assessed with RTK rarefaction, the Chao1 estimator, and Recon v2.1 estimates of unobserved clonotypes. Generation probabilities were computed with OLGA for all TCRbeta clonotypes obtained by the gDNA method from four donors. Drawn from immuneACCESS, this table holds only the in-frame rearrangements with V and J called that TCRdb kept. Clones are partly lost; checked studies trace under half to an unresolved V gene and leave the rest unexplained. The DNA was the basis for D and trimming; V, J and clone size are from that table. The sample table lists 2 million to 2.5 million clones, roughly 93% of them with a count of one. Approximately 0.4% of the sample is held by the ten biggest clonotypes.

The receptor chain draws on TRBV5-1 and TRBJ2-2, with the D segment possibly TRBD1 or TRBD2, each aligning over 5 bases. This clonotype originated in a man aged 18 to 29 in good health. Some clones in this sample may be carry-over from other donors' samples. Sequencing used naive CD4+ T cells from PBMCs. What this sample's cell subset or site label stands for: CD45RA+ positively selected. The CDR3 reads as follows: CASSRGWRTTGELFF. At the DNA level, the sequence is TGCGCCAGCAGCCGGGGCTGGAGAACCACCGGGGAGCTGTTTTTT.